The present T cell receptor beta chain was sequenced within a study of T cells of healthy individuals. TCRdb independently ran MiXCR on the 5' RACE reads; one entry per CDR3 protein. The table shows 60,000 to 70,000 distinct CDR3 sequences, with 16% occurring only once. The table lists this clonotype with a few counts. The receptor was derived from a human donor in good health.

DNA of the CDR3: TGTGCCAGCACCGCGAAAGGGGGTACCTACGAGCAGTACTTC. Translating gives CASTAKGGTYEQYF. The rearrangement links TRBV7-8 to TRBJ2-7; TRBD1 is a possible D gene (6 bases). Trimming took off 7 bases at V and 2 bases at J, with 15 bases between the two ends. The CDR3 extends over 14 amino acids. The V gene's germline CDR1 is SGHVS and CDR2 FQNEAQ. Combining the CDR3 with reference TRBV7-8 and TRBJ2-7 gives the whole variable domain GAGVSQSPRYKVAKRGQDVALRCDPISGHVSLFWYQQALGQGPEFLTYFQNEAQLDKSGLPSDRFFAERPEGSVSTLKIQRTQQEDSAVYLCASTAKGGTYEQYFGPGTRLTVT.